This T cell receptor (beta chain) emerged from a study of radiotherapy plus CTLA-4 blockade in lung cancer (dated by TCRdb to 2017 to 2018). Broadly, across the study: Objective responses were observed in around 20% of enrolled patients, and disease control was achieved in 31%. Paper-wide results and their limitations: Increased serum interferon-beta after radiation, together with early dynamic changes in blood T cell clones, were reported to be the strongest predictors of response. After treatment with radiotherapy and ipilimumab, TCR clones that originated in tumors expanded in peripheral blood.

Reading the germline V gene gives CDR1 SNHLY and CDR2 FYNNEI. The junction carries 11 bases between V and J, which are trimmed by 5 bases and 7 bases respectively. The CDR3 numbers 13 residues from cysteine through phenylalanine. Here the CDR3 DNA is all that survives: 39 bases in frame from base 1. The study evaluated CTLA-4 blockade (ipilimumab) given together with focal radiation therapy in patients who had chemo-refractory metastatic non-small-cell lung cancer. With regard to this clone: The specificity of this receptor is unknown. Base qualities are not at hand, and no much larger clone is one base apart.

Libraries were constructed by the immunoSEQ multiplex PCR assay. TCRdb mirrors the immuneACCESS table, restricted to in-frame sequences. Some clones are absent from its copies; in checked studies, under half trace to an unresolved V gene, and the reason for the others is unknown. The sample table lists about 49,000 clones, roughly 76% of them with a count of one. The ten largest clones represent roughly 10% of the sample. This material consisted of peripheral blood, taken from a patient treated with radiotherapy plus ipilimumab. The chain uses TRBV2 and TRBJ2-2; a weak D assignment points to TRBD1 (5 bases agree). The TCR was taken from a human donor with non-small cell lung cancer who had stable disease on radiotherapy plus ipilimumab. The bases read TGTGCCAGCAGTCCAGGGTTTGGCGGGGAGCTGTTTTTT. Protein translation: CASSPGFGGELFF.